Described below is a single T cell receptor beta chain sequence and its context. As yet, its antigen is unknown. The survey-level immunoSEQ assay was used. Measured with immunoSEQ multiplex PCR; TCRdb has only the in-frame clones, and not every one. The data show 50,000 to 65,000 clones, 86% seen once. This record belongs to a study of pediatric ulcerative colitis. Ulcerative colitis patients received no immunosuppressive medication before the diagnostic colonoscopy. This CDR3 spans 15 amino acids. Germline V gene data show CDR1 as MDHEN and CDR2 as SYDVKM. V was trimmed by 3 bases and J by 6 bases, leaving 15 bases between them. Study results and limitations: Ulcerative colitis patients shared more blood-rectal clones than controls. In rectum, acute severe colitis had expanded clones and less diversity.

The sample comprised blood. The receptor was derived from a boy aged 10-17 years with severe ulcerative colitis. V gene TRBV28 combines with J gene TRBJ1-5, with D perhaps matching TRBD1 (5 bases). CDR3 amino acids: CASSLGVGTSQPQHF. In DNA form, the CDR3 reads TGTGCCAGCAGTTTGGGAGTAGGGACGAGTCAGCCCCAGCATTTT.